The rows below give T cell receptor beta chains drawn from one sample of a study of cytomegalovirus exposure and HLA in healthy donors. Measured with immunoSEQ multiplex PCR; TCRdb has only the in-frame clones, and not every one. The data hold around 150,000 clones, with 80% observed a single time. Specimen: PBMCs. These receptors were taken from a woman in her forties or fifties in good health and CMV-seronegative. The CDR3 runs from the conserved cysteine through the conserved F or W. D genes are given only for firm matches. Part of the rows lack a size; the others show once, few, many or a class for expanded clones.

size	V	J	D	CDR3	DNA
.	TRBV7-9	TRBJ2-1	TRBD2	CASSSGGGSRSYNEQFF	TGTGCCAGCAGCTCAGGCGGCGGGAGTAGGTCCTACAATGAGCAGTTCTTC
.	TRBV6-5	TRBJ2-2	TRBD2	CASSSGLAGTGELFF	TGTGCCAGCAGTTCGGGACTAGCGGGAACCGGGGAGCTGTTTTTT
.	TRBV7-9	TRBJ2-7	.	CASRLGPNPVEQYF	TGTGCCAGCAGGTTGGGCCCAAACCCGGTCGAGCAGTACTTC
.	TRBV7-2	TRBJ1-1	.	CASSPRGANTEAFF	TGTGCCAGCAGCCCTCGGGGAGCGAACACTGAAGCTTTCTTT
few	TRBV9	TRBJ1-2	.	CASSSTENYGYTF	TGTGCCAGCAGCTCGACTGAGAACTATGGCTACACCTTC
.	TRBV9	TRBJ2-2	TRBD2	CASSVALTSGGFNTGELFF	TGTGCCAGCAGCGTAGCCCTGACTAGCGGGGGGTTTAACACCGGGGAGCTGTTTTTT
.	TRBV6-5	TRBJ1-2	.	CASSYSRTSYGYTF	TGTGCCAGCAGTTACTCACGGACAAGCTATGGCTACACCTTC
.	TRBV28	TRBJ1-5	.	CASISPEGRNQPQHF	TGTGCCAGCATCTCACCCGAGGGTCGAAATCAGCCCCAGCATTTT
.	TRBV9	TRBJ2-1	TRBD1	CASSVTEQGAARRFNEQFF	TGTGCCAGCAGCGTCACCGAACAGGGGGCGGCGCGGCGGTTCAATGAGCAGTTCTTC
.	TRBV7-2	TRBJ2-1	TRBD2	CASSLATSGGVAYNEQFF	TGTGCCAGCAGCTTAGCGACTAGCGGGGGGGTAGCCTACAATGAGCAGTTCTTC
.	TRBV19	TRBJ1-2	TRBD1	CASSIPGQTYGYTF	TGTGCCAGTAGTATACCGGGACAGACATATGGCTACACCTTC
.	TRBV30	TRBJ2-1	.	CAWSDPGVSYNEQFF	TGTGCCTGGAGTGATCCGGGAGTCTCCTACAATGAGCAGTTCTTC
.	TRBV19	TRBJ2-6	.	CASTILSSGANVLTF	TGTGCCAGTACAATTCTAAGCTCTGGGGCCAACGTCCTGACTTTC
.	TRBV6-6	TRBJ1-1	.	CASSYGEGITEAFF	TGTGCCAGCAGTTACGGGGAGGGAATTACTGAAGCTTTCTTT
.	TRBV11-2	TRBJ2-5	TRBD2	CASSLIGAGVYETQYF	TGTGCCAGCAGCTTAATCGGGGCGGGAGTTTATGAGACCCAGTACTTC
.	TRBV18	TRBJ2-4	.	CASSPSHPTGYAAKNIQYF	TGTGCCAGCTCACCGTCCCATCCCACAGGGTATGCGGCCAAAAACATTCAGTACTTC
.	TRBV25-1	TRBJ2-1	.	CASSESGYNEQFF	TGTGCCAGCAGTGAATCGGGCTACAATGAGCAGTTCTTC
.	TRBV5-1	TRBJ1-1	TRBD1	CASSFVGQGATEAFF	TGCGCCAGCAGCTTTGTCGGACAGGGGGCTACTGAAGCTTTCTTT
.	TRBV7-3	TRBJ2-2	TRBD1	CASSPYRPDRSGELFF	TGTGCCAGCAGCCCCTACAGACCGGACAGGTCCGGGGAGCTGTTTTTT
once	TRBV11-2	TRBJ2-3	.	CASSRLQGQQYF	TGTGCCAGCAGCCGTCTTCAGGGACAGCAGTATTTT
.	TRBV25-1	TRBJ2-1	.	CASSDWGASSYNEQFF	TGTGCCAGCAGTGATTGGGGCGCGAGCTCCTACAATGAGCAGTTCTTC
.	TRBV5-8	TRBJ2-4	.	CASSYPGTYLKNIQYF	TGTGCCAGCAGTTACCCGGGGACTTACCTAAAAAACATTCAGTACTTC
.	TRBV5-6	TRBJ1-5	.	CASSLAAPGATGQPQHF	TGTGCCAGCAGCTTGGCCGCTCCAGGGGCCACTGGACAGCCCCAGCATTTT
.	TRBV19	TRBJ1-2	.	CASTDTSGYVGYTF	TGTGCCAGTACAGACACCTCCGGATATGTTGGCTACACCTTC
.	TRBV28	TRBJ1-2	.	CATATGYYGYTF	TGTGCCACCGCGACAGGTTACTATGGCTACACCTTC
.	TRBV10-3	TRBJ2-2	TRBD1	CAISMRTGTNTGELFF	TGTGCCATCAGCATGCGGACAGGGACGAACACCGGGGAGCTGTTTTTT
many	TRBV4-3	TRBJ1-5	.	CASSQRQGFNQPQHF	TGCGCCAGCAGCCAACGTCAGGGATTTAATCAGCCCCAGCATTTT
once	TRBV19	TRBJ1-6	TRBD1	CASSSATGSNSPLHF	TGTGCCAGTAGTTCGGCGACAGGGAGCAATTCACCCCTCCACTTT
.	TRBV9	TRBJ1-2	TRBD1	CASSVEGTGVDGYTF	TGTGCCAGCAGCGTAGAGGGGACAGGGGTTGATGGCTACACCTTC
few	TRBV7-2	TRBJ2-5	TRBD1	CASSSEGAIETQYF	TGTGCCAGCAGCTCCGAGGGGGCGATAGAGACCCAGTACTTC
.	TRBV7-2	TRBJ2-5	TRBD2	CASTVLAGGLGETQYF	TGTGCCAGCACGGTCCTAGCGGGGGGCCTGGGGGAGACCCAGTACTTC
.	TRBV7-2	TRBJ2-5	.	CASSFFGVQETQYF	TGTGCCAGCAGCTTTTTCGGGGTGCAAGAGACCCAGTACTTC
.	TRBV28	TRBJ2-7	.	CASSLPLGPVYEQYF	TGTGCCAGCAGTTTACCCCTGGGGCCGGTCTACGAGCAGTACTTC
.	TRBV6-5	TRBJ1-2	TRBD1	CASSYDGQGANGYTF	TGTGCCAGCAGTTACGATGGGCAGGGGGCGAACGGCTACACCTTC
.	TRBV9	TRBJ2-1	TRBD2	CASSATLLFSGTSSYNEQFF	TGTGCCAGCAGCGCCACCCTTTTGTTTAGCGGGACAAGCTCCTACAATGAGCAGTTCTTC
.	TRBV5-1	TRBJ2-7	TRBD1	CASKTGTGDYEQYF	TGCGCCAGCAAGACCGGGACAGGGGATTACGAGCAGTACTTC
.	TRBV7-9	TRBJ1-2	TRBD1	CASSFDRGNYGYTF	TGTGCCAGCAGCTTCGACAGGGGCAACTATGGCTACACCTTC
few	TRBV6-1	TRBJ1-5	TRBD1	CASSGRTGFNQPQHF	TGTGCCAGCAGTGGCAGGACAGGGTTCAATCAGCCCCAGCATTTT
.	TRBV5-4	TRBJ2-3	.	CASSAHWETQYF	TGTGCCAGCAGCGCACACTGGGAGACGCAGTATTTT
.	TRBV2	TRBJ2-7	.	CASSEPGQRYEQHF	TGTGCCAGCAGTGAGCCGGGTCAGAGATACGAGCAGCACTTC
few	TRBV6-5	TRBJ2-6	.	CASSSGLHSGANVLTF	TGTGCCAGCAGTTCCGGGTTACACTCTGGGGCCAACGTCCTGACTTTC
.	TRBV5-1	TRBJ2-6	TRBD1	CASSSRQGAAISGANVLTF	TGCGCCAGCAGCTCCCGACAGGGTGCAGCGATCTCTGGGGCCAACGTCCTGACTTTC
.	TRBV27	TRBJ1-2	.	CASSFQRQVPGMGTRNGYTF	TGTGCCAGCAGTTTCCAACGACAGGTCCCGGGAATGGGCACCAGGAATGGCTACACCTTC
.	TRBV6-5	TRBJ2-2	.	CASSQLGTTGELFF	TGTGCCAGCAGCCAACTAGGGACAACCGGGGAGCTGTTTTTT
.	TRBV15	TRBJ1-1	TRBD1	CATSRIRGRGQTEAFF	TGTGCCACCAGCAGAATACGGGGCAGGGGGCAAACTGAAGCTTTCTTT
.	TRBV2	TRBJ2-7	TRBD1	CAGGQARYEQYF	TGTGCCGGTGGACAGGCACGCTACGAGCAGTACTTC
once	TRBV7-9	TRBJ2-3	TRBD2	CASSFSGGAADTQYF	TGTGCCAGCAGCTTTTCGGGGGGGGCCGCAGATACGCAGTATTTT
.	TRBV5-1	TRBJ2-3	TRBD2	CASSLALSGGPDTQYF	TGCGCCAGCAGCTTGGCACTTAGCGGGGGCCCAGATACGCAGTATTTT
.	TRBV6-5	TRBJ1-2	.	CASSYQGSNYGYTF	TGTGCCAGCAGTTACCAGGGGTCTAACTATGGCTACACCTTC
few	TRBV2	TRBJ2-1	TRBD1	CASGTGYNEQFF	TGTGCCAGCGGGACAGGGTACAATGAGCAGTTCTTC
.	TRBV28	TRBJ2-7	TRBD1	CASSYRGLSYEQYF	TGTGCCAGCAGTTACAGGGGGCTCTCCTACGAGCAGTACTTC
.	TRBV9	TRBJ1-5	.	CASSVWEHNQPQHF	TGTGCCAGCAGCGTATGGGAGCACAATCAGCCCCAGCATTTT